This TCR beta chain emerged from a study of blood T cell repertoires in COVID-19. Study-level background: The United States, Italy and Spain provided the acute and convalescent COVID-19 samples. T cells, B-cell-depleted T cells, or PBMCs supplied cDNA or gDNA.

Original processing methods: Using reference gene primer amplification, nucleated cell counts were estimated. The data were produced by immunoSEQ multiplex PCR, yet TCRdb's version contains in-frame clones alone and is incomplete. D and trimming come from the DNA, and the V and J calls and clone size come from that table. The sample yields about 55,000 clones, about 88% seen once. From germline, CDR1 is SGHAT and CDR2 FQNNGV. V was pared by 6 bases and J by 2 bases, with 13 bases between. The CDR3 consists of 14 residues. The TCR was taken from a man aged 55-75 years with active COVID-19. Sequencing input: peripheral blood. This chain connects TRBV11-2 to TRBJ2-5; TRBD1 is a possible D gene (6 bases). CDR3 nucleotides: TGTGCCAGCAGTTCCTTCAGGGGACAAGAGACCCAGTACTTC. Its translation is CASSSFRGQETQYF.